Each of the 23 T cell receptor beta chains below was sequenced from the same sample in a study of T cell responses to AZD1222 COVID-19 vaccine (dated by TCRdb to about 2021). The intended sense of this specimen's time point label: baseline before first vaccination. The receptor library was made with the immunoSEQ multiplex PCR assay. The table comes from immuneACCESS by way of TCRdb, which keeps in-frame sequences with V and J called. Part of the clones is missing from these tables; in studies checked, under half for an unresolved V gene and the rest for unknown reasons. The sample records approximately 180,000 clones, more than 90% of which are singletons. Roughly 2.5% of the sample goes to the ten largest clones. The source was peripheral blood, collected on day 0 of AZD1222 vaccination. These receptors were obtained from an adult in good health.

This rearrangement joins TRBV6-5 to TRBJ2-7; D may match TRBD1 or TRBD2 (5 bases each). Germline V CDR1 and CDR2: MNHEY, SVGAGI. Deletions cut 4 bases from V and 0 bases from J, with 16 bases between. The CDR3 length is 16 residues. CDR3 sequence: CASSSFGRDLSYEQYF. CDR3 nucleotides: TGTGCCAGCAGTTCCTTTGGCCGGGACCTCTCCTACGAGCAGTACTTC.

This clone was counted a single time. V is TRBV2 and J is TRBJ1-4; 7 nucleotides agree with TRBD1. With V trimmed by 9 bases and J by 10 bases, 14 bases remained unmatched. The CDR3 sequence is 14 residues long. Germline lookup yields CDR1 SNHLY and CDR2 FYNNEI. The DNA of the CDR3 is TGTGCCAGTGACAACTTCGGACAGGTGGGAAAACTGTTTTTT. Translated: CASDNFGQVGKLFF.

The table lists this clone with a count of one. V is TRBV7-6 and J is TRBJ1-3; D unclear. Trimming left V 1 base short and J 0 bases short, with 7 bases between. CDR1 is SGHVS and CDR2 is FNYEAQ in the germline V gene. This CDR3 comprises 15 residues. The CDR3 loop reads CASSLGQSSGNTIYF. CDR3 nucleotide sequence: TGTGCCAGCAGCTTAGGGCAGAGCTCTGGAAACACCATATATTTT.

The genes are TRBV7-9 and TRBJ2-7; 7 bases are a match to TRBD1. CDR1 SEHNR and CDR2 FQNEAQ come from the germline V gene (reference sequence). V shed 5 bases, J shed 4 bases, and the junction held 14 bases outside the gene matches. The CDR3 covers 16 residues. Here the CDR3 DNA reads TGTGCCAGCAGCGAAAGAACGGGACAGCAAGGTTACGAGCAGTACTTC. Protein product: CASSERTGQQGYEQYF.

The rearrangement uses TRBV14 and TRBJ1-1, with D uncertain. Trimming shortened V by 1 base and J by 9 bases, and 6 bases separated the two germline ends. The CDR3 has 11 residues. CDR1 SGHDN and CDR2 FVKESK come from the germline V gene. The DNA of the CDR3 is TGTGCCAGCAGCCAAGGGGTTAAAGCTTTCTTT. Amino acid sequence: CASSQGVKAFF.

CDR3 in DNA: TGTGCCAGCCGGGAGGGGGCGAGGGTGAACACTGAAGCTTTCTTT. It specifies CASREGARVNTEAFF. The chain joins TRBV5-4 to TRBJ1-1, with 7 bases fitting TRBD1. V dropped 7 bases and J dropped 0; count of bases not matched to a gene: 9. Germline CDR1 is SGHNT and CDR2 is YYREEE (reference sequence). The CDR3 contains 15 residues.

This chain uses TRBV28 with TRBJ2-1; no clear D. The CDR3 sequence is 15 residues long. CDR1 is MDHEN and CDR2 is SYDVKM in the germline V gene. V lost 6 bases to trimming and J lost 4 bases, with 16 bases between them. CDR3 residues: CASSWRATPYNEQFF. As DNA, the CDR3 is TGTGCCAGCAGCTGGCGCGCGACCCCGTACAATGAGCAGTTCTTC.

This sequence joins TRBV28 and TRBJ1-1, with D tentatively TRBD1 (6 bases). The CDR3 has 14 amino acids. V shed 3 bases and J shed 3 bases, with 11 bases lying between them. Germline CDR1 is MDHEN and CDR2 is SYDVKM. The CDR3 DNA sequence: TGTGCCAGCAGTTTCCGGGGGGCTTACACTGAAGCTTTCTTT. It is translated as CASSFRGAYTEAFF.

J is TRBJ1-5 and V is TRBV4-1, with 7 bases identical to TRBD1. CDR1 is MGHRA, CDR2 YSYEKL, per germline. V shed 4 bases and J 6 bases; nucleotides not matched to a gene: 12. The CDR3 loop spans 16 amino acids. CDR3 DNA sequence: TGCGCCAGCAGCCCGCCCACCTGGGACAGCCCTCAGCCCCAGCATTTT. It yields the protein CASSPPTWDSPQPQHF.

The J gene is TRBJ2-5, the V gene TRBV9, with D unresolved. V lost 4 bases and J 1 base, leaving 5 bases between the germline ends. Germline V gene lookup returns CDR1 SGDLS and CDR2 YYNGEE. This CDR3 comprises 12 residues. This CDR3 reads CASSSLQETQYF. Written as DNA, the CDR3 is TGTGCCAGCAGCTCCCTCCAAGAGACCCAGTACTTC.

The gene calls are TRBV12-5 and TRBJ1-1; D unresolved. Germline V gene sequence: CDR1 LGHNT, CDR2 FRNRAP. The CDR3 has 12 amino acids. Trimming removed 4 bases from V and 0 bases from J, with 3 bases in between. CDR3 sequence: CASGSMNTEAFF. CDR3 nucleotides: TGTGCTAGTGGTTCCATGAACACTGAAGCTTTCTTT. Full variable domain (outside the CDR3, taken from reference TRBV12-5 and TRBJ1-1): DARVTQTPRHKVTEMGQEVTMRCQPILGHNTVFWYRQTMMQGLELLAYFRNRAPLDDSGMPKDRFSAEMPDATLATLKIQPSEPRDSAVYFCASGSMNTEAFFGQGTRLTVV.

The rearrangement links TRBV16 to TRBJ2-7; 7 nucleotides match TRBD1. In germline, CDR1 is KGHSY, CDR2 FQNENV. Trimming removed 4 bases from V and 6 bases from J; junction bases left unmatched: 3. The CDR3 runs to 12 residues. The CDR3 bases are TGTGCCAGCAGCCCCAGGGGGAGCGAGCAGTACTTC. It codes for CASSPRGSEQYF.

V usage is TRBV5-5 and J usage is TRBJ1-3, with D perhaps matching TRBD1 (6 bases). The CDR3 runs 15 residues. CDR1 is SGHKS, CDR2 YYEKEE, per germline (reference sequence). V lost 2 bases, J lost 4 bases, and 13 bases lay in between. The CDR3 DNA reads as TGTGCCAGCAGCTTTGGGGGGCGCGGCGGAAACACCATATATTTT. Encoded protein: CASSFGGRGGNTIYF.

DNA of the CDR3: TGTGCCAGCAGTTATGGGGGCCCCTACGAGCAGTACTTC. It specifies CASSYGGPYEQYF. J is TRBJ2-7 and V is TRBV6-5; D perhaps matches TRBD1 (6 bases). Trimming removed 3 bases at V and 2 bases at J, with 8 bases between. Germline V gives CDR1 MNHEY, CDR2 SVGAGI. This CDR3 has 13 amino acids.

This clone appeared a single time. The chain has TRBV11-1 and TRBJ2-7; 7 bases map to TRBD1. The length of the CDR3 is 15 residues. Germline CDR1 is SGHAT and CDR2 is FQDESV (reference sequence). The V segment lost 1 base and the J segment 2 bases; nucleotides outside the gene matches: 5. The CDR3 region has the DNA TGTGCCAGCAGCTTAGGGTACAGGGGTCCCTACGAGCAGTACTTC. Translation gives CASSLGYRGPYEQYF.

The chain recombines TRBV9 with TRBJ2-2; weak D call: TRBD2 (5 bases). The length of the CDR3 is 19 residues. From germline, CDR1 is SGDLS and CDR2 YYNGEE. Between the trimmed V and J ends, which lost 0 bases and 1 base, there was a span of 19 bases. CDR3 bases: TGTGCCAGCAGCGTAGCCGGGAATAGCTTGCCCGGGAACACCGGGGAGCTGTTTTTT. Its protein is CASSVAGNSLPGNTGELFF.

The J gene is TRBJ1-1, the V gene TRBV24-1; 9 bases are shared with TRBD1. CDR3 size: 13 residues. Germline assignment: CDR1 KGHDR and CDR2 SFDVKD. The J segment lost 2 bases and the V segment lost 7 bases, leaving 1 base of the junction unmatched. In DNA, the CDR3 is TGTGCCACCAGGGACAGGGGAAACACTGAAGCTTTCTTT. As protein: CATRDRGNTEAFF.

The V and J genes are TRBV2 and TRBJ2-7; 9 bases are shared with TRBD1. Looked up from germline, CDR1 is SNHLY and CDR2 is FYNNEI. The CDR3 has 14 amino acids. The J segment lost 1 base and the V segment lost 8 bases, leaving 6 bases of the junction unmatched. The CDR3 is CASLSGQGSYEQYF. The CDR3 region has the DNA TGTGCCAGCTTATCAGGACAGGGGTCCTACGAGCAGTACTTC.

The chain joins TRBV30 to TRBJ2-1, with D tentatively TRBD2 (6 bases). The V gene lost 1 base and the J gene lost 4 bases, with 14 bases spanning the gap. Germline V gene lookup returns CDR1 GTSNPN and CDR2 SVGIG (reference sequence). The CDR3 has 15 amino acids. CDR3 residues: CAWSGERELYNEQFF. The CDR3 DNA follows: TGTGCCTGGAGTGGGGAACGGGAGTTATACAATGAGCAGTTCTTC.

This chain links TRBV7-9 with TRBJ2-3; D might be TRBD1 (5 bases). Trimming took 3 bases from V and 3 from J, leaving 10 bases between them. The germline CDR1 and CDR2 sequences are SEHNR and FQNEAQ (reference sequence). This CDR3 has 14 amino acids. The CDR3 spells CASSLERGTDTQYF. The CDR3 coding sequence is TGTGCCAGCAGCTTGGAAAGGGGAACAGATACGCAGTATTTT.

This chain connects TRBV15 to TRBJ1-6, with D possibly TRBD1 on 5 matching bases. The CDR3 loop spans 14 amino acids. The germline gives CDR1 LNHNV, CDR2 YYDKDF (reference sequence). Trimming took 0 bases from V and 8 from J, leaving 8 bases between them. The CDR3 DNA follows: TGTGCCACCAGCAGAGATCGGGGGGATTCACCCCTCCACTTT. It is translated as CATSRDRGDSPLHF.

The gene calls are TRBV15 and TRBJ1-6; the match to TRBD1 covers 9 bases. Germline CDR1 reads LNHNV; CDR2 reads YYDKDF (reference sequence). The CDR3 is 15 residues long. The V gene end was trimmed by 1 base and the J gene end by 10 bases; junction bases not matched to a gene: 5. CDR3: CATSRVGDRDSPLHF. In DNA, the CDR3 is TGTGCCACCAGCAGAGTAGGGGACAGGGACTCACCCCTCCACTTT.

The genes are TRBV7-9 and TRBJ1-1, with 7 bases identical to TRBD1. The CDR3 totals 17 residues. Germline V gene data show CDR1 as SEHNR and CDR2 as FQNEAQ (reference sequence). J gave up 0 bases and V 4 bases, and 11 bases lay outside the gene matches. CDR3 bases: TGTGCCAGCAGCTCAATACCGGGACAGAGTATGAACACTGAAGCTTTCTTT. Residues: CASSSIPGQSMNTEAFF. Filled out from reference TRBV7-9 and TRBJ1-1, the complete variable domain reads DTGVSQNPRHKITKRGQNVTFRCDPISEHNRLYWYRQTLGQGPEFLTYFQNEAQLEKSRLLSDRFSAERPKGSFSTLEIQRTEQGDSAMYLCASSSIPGQSMNTEAFFGQGTRLTVV.